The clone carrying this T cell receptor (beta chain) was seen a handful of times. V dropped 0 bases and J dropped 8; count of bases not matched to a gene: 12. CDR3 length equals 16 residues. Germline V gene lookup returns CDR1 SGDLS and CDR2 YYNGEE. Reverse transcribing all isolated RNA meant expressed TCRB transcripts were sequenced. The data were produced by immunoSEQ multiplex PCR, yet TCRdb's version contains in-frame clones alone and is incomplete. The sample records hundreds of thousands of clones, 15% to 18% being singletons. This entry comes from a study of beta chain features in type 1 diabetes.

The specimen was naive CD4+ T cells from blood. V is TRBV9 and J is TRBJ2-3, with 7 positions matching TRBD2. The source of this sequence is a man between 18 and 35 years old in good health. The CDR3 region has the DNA TGTGCCAGCAGCGTAGAGGCCGGGACTATGGGGGTTACGCAGTATTTT. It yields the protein CASSVEAGTMGVTQYF. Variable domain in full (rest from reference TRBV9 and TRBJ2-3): DSGVTQTPKHLITATGQRVTLRCSPRSGDLSVYWYQQSLDQGLQFLIQYYNGEERAKGNILERFSAQQFPDLHSELNLSSLELGDSALYFCASSVEAGTMGVTQYFGPGTRLTVL.